The 6 T cell receptor beta chains below were found in one sample sequenced in a study of T-cell reconstitution after alpha-beta-depleted transplantation in children. Preparing the TCRbeta library involved the use of unique molecular identifiers. TCRdb re-analysed the PCR reads in MiXCR, keeping a single row per CDR3 protein. The data contain 450,000 to 500,000 distinct CDR3 sequences, approximately 13% of them singletons. This material consisted of PBMCs from the stem cell graft donor, taken from the stem cell graft. The receptors come from a human donor who donated a stem cell graft to a child with combined immunodeficiency.

As regards this clonotype: A much larger clonotype is one base distant, so this may be a read error. The V call is TRBV28, the J call TRBJ2-3; perhaps TRBD2 as D (6 bases). This CDR3 is built from 13 residues. V lost 6 bases to trimming and J lost 11 bases, with 18 bases between them. In germline, CDR1 is MDHEN, CDR2 SYDVKM. The CDR3 protein is CASRAGGTSKQYF. The CDR3 DNA follows: TGTGCCAGCAGGGCCGGGGGAACTAGTAAGCAGTATTTT.

This clonotype has more than one count but fewer than ten. The V and J genes are TRBV20-1 and TRBJ2-5; maybe TRBD2 (8 bases). The CDR3 runs to 15 residues. CDR1 is DFQATT, CDR2 SNEGSKA, per germline (reference sequence). The V end was cut by 6 bases, the J end by 1 base, with 18 bases between. This CDR3 reads CSASGRGPFQETQYF. As DNA, the CDR3 is TGCAGTGCCTCCGGGAGGGGGCCTTTCCAAGAGACCCAGTACTTC.

This clonotype was observed a few times. The J gene is TRBJ2-1, the V gene TRBV5-4; 7 bases line up with TRBD2. The V gene end was trimmed by 1 base and the J gene end by 4 bases; junction bases not matched to a gene: 8. The CDR3 has 16 amino acids. Germline CDR1 reads SGHNT; CDR2 reads YYREEE (reference sequence). CDR3 coding DNA: TGTGCCAGCAGCTTGAACCTAGCGGAGAATTACAATGAGCAGTTCTTC. Translated, it gives CASSLNLAENYNEQFF.

The rearrangement links TRBV20-1 to TRBJ2-7, with 9 bases lining up with TRBD1. Germline assignment: CDR1 DFQATT and CDR2 SNEGSKA (reference sequence). V shed 1 base, J shed 5 bases, and the junction held 6 bases outside the gene matches. CDR3 size: 14 residues. Written as DNA, the CDR3 is TGCAGTGCTAGAGCGGGACAGGGTCCTCACGAGCAGTACTTC. It is translated as CSARAGQGPHEQYF.

The J gene is TRBJ2-1, the V gene TRBV19, with D perhaps being TRBD1 or TRBD2 (6 bases each). The CDR3 is made up of 16 amino acids. With 0 bases removed from V and 4 bases from J, the gap between germline ends came to 13 bases. Germline V gene sequence: CDR1 LNHDA, CDR2 SQIVND (reference sequence). The CDR3 bases are TGTGCCAGTAGTATAGATCACGGGGGCCCGTACAATGAGCAGTTCTTC. It translates to CASSIDHGGPYNEQFF.

The chain joins TRBV7-2 to TRBJ2-5, with 11 bases that match TRBD2. The CDR3 runs to 16 residues. Trimming took 5 bases from V and 5 from J; bases not matched to a gene: 10. Germline V gene sequence: CDR1 SGHTA, CDR2 FQGNSA. The CDR3 spells CASSTNSGGARETQYF. CDR3 nucleotides: TGTGCCAGCAGCACCAATAGCGGGGGGGCCCGGGAGACCCAGTACTTC.